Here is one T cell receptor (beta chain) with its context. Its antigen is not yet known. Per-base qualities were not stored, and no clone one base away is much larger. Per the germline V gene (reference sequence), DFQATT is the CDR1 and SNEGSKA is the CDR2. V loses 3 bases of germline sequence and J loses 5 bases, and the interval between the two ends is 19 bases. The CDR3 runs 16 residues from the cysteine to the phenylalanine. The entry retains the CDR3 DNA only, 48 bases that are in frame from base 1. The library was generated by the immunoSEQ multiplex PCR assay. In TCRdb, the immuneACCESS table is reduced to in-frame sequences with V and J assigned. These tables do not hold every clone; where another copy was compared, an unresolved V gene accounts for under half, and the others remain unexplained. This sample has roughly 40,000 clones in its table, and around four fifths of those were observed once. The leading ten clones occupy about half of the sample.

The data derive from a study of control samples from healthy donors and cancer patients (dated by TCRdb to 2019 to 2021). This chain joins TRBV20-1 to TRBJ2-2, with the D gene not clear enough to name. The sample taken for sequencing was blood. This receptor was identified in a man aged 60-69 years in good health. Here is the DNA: TGCAGTGCTAGTGCAGGCTTGGTATTTCGGACCGGGGAGCTGTTTTTT. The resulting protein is CSASAGLVFRTGELFF.